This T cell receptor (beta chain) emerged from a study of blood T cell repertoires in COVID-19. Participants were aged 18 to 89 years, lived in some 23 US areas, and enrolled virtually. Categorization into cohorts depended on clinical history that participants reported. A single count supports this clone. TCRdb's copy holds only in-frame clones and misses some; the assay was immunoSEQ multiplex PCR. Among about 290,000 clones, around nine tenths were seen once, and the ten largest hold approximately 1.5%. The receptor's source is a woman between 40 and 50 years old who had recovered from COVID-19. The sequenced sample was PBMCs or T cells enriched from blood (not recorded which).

CDR3 sequence reads: CASSRGQQNTEAFF. CDR3 nucleotides: TGTGCCAGCAGCCGGGGACAGCAGAACACTGAAGCTTTCTTT. The V call is TRBV3-1 (or the pseudogene TRBV3-2), the J call TRBJ1-1; 7 bases agree with TRBD1. V trimming: 4 bases; J trimming: 1 base; junction bases outside the gene matches: 3. CDR3 length: 14 amino acids. Looked up from germline, CDR1 is LGHDT and CDR2 is YNNKEL (reference sequence).